The entry that follows covers one TCR beta chain sequence. The antigen is undetermined. This sample stems from a study of cytomegalovirus exposure and HLA in healthy donors. PCR was performed using 60 Vbeta and 13 Jbeta primers. Sequencing was performed with immunoSEQ multiplex PCR; in TCRdb, only in-frame clones are kept and a portion is missing. The listing records about 65,000 clones. This CDR3 contains 13 residues. Trimming removed 3 bases at V and 5 bases at J, with 8 bases between. Per the germline V gene, CDR1 is LNHDA and CDR2 is SQIVND (reference sequence). Study conclusions and caveats: In vitro testing confirmed three CMV-associated chains as specific for CMV antigens. Most of the TCR beta V segments (in an earlier analysis) were productive either about 90% or about 30% of the time. Looking again later, the authors saw that most CMV-associated TCR beta chains seemed HLA-restricted.

Sequencing used PBMCs. This clonotype was obtained from a boy aged 5-17 years in good health and CMV-seronegative. The chain links TRBV19 to TRBJ2-1; D might be TRBD2 (5 bases). CDR3 in amino acids: CASSMFSDNEQFF. CDR3 coding DNA: TGTGCCAGTAGTATGTTTAGCGACAATGAGCAGTTCTTC. The full variable domain, completed using reference TRBV19 and TRBJ2-1, is DGGITQSPKYLFRKEGQNVTLSCEQNLNHDAMYWYRQDPGQGLRLIYYSQIVNDFQKGDIAEGYSVSREKKESFPLTVTSAQKNPTAFYLCASSMFSDNEQFFGPGTRLTVL.